A selection of T cell receptor beta chains follows, all from one sample in a study of blood T cell repertoires in COVID-19. Clones were sequenced by immunoSEQ multiplex PCR, and TCRdb holds only the in-frame ones, with some missing. The repertoire consists of roughly 260,000 clones, with roughly 85% occurring once and the leading ten covering 3.5% to 4%. Material: PBMCs or T cells enriched from blood (not recorded which). The receptor source for this set is a woman aged 40 to 49 who had been exposed to COVID-19. The CDR3 runs from the conserved cysteine through the conserved F or W. Fields, in order: J gene, D gene, V gene, clone size, CDR3 DNA, CDR3 protein. D genes are given only for firm matches. Clone size is shown for a subset of rows, as once, few, many or a class of expanded clone.

>TRBJ1-1|.|TRBV5-4|.
TGTGCCAGCAGCTCCAGGGTGGATGAAGCTTTCTTT
CASSSRVDEAFF
>TRBJ1-2|TRBD1|TRBV5-6|.
TGTGCCAGCAGCTTAGGGGGCGACTATGGCTACACCTTC
CASSLGGDYGYTF
>TRBJ1-1|TRBD1|TRBV19|few
TGTGCCAGTAGTGCCCGGACAGGGGGTAACACTGAAGCTTTCTTT
CASSARTGGNTEAFF
>TRBJ1-1|TRBD1|TRBV7-8|.
TGTGCCAGCAGCGCCCAACAGGGGTCTGAAGCTTTCTTT
CASSAQQGSEAFF
>TRBJ1-3|.|TRBV19|.
TGTGCCAGTAGTATATTAACAGGGTTCGGGAACACCATATATTTT
CASSILTGFGNTIYF
>TRBJ1-4|.|TRBV27|.
TGTGCCAGCAGTCCCTGGACAGCAACTAATGAAAAACTGTTTTTT
CASSPWTATNEKLFF
>TRBJ2-2|TRBD1|TRBV24-1|.
TGTGCCACCAGTGACCAGGGGGCCGGGGAGCTGTTTTTT
CATSDQGAGELFF
>TRBJ2-7|TRBD2|TRBV10-3|.
TGTGCCATCAGTGAGTCGATGATAGGGACTACCTACGAGCAGTACTTC
CAISESMIGTTYEQYF
>TRBJ2-3|TRBD1|TRBV20-1|.
TGCAGGGGACAGAACACAGATACGCAGTATTTT
CRGQNTDTQYF
>TRBJ1-2|.|TRBV4-1|.
TGCGCCAGCAGCCCGGGACTGACAGACTATGGCTACACCTTC
CASSPGLTDYGYTF
>TRBJ2-1|.|TRBV6-4|.
TGTGCCAGCAGTGACTCTCGTGGCAGGATAGATGAGCAGTTCTTC
CASSDSRGRIDEQFF
>TRBJ2-7|TRBD1|TRBV6-5|.
TGTGCCAGCAGTTACGGTGGGACAGGGACCTACGAGCAGTACTTC
CASSYGGTGTYEQYF
>TRBJ1-6|.|TRBV19|.
TGTGCCAGTATGCTACAGACGTCCTATAATTCACCCCTCCACTTT
CASMLQTSYNSPLHF
>TRBJ1-1|.|TRBV28|.
TGTGCCAGCAGCAAGACATGGTTTAAAGCTTTCTTT
CASSKTWFKAFF
>TRBJ1-4|.|TRBV7-2|.
TGTGCCAGCAGCTTAGGGGCGCAGGGGTTCAATGAAAAACTGTTTTTT
CASSLGAQGFNEKLFF
>TRBJ2-7|.|TRBV5-4|.
TGTGCCAGCAGCACGGGGAACTACGAGCAGTACTTC
CASSTGNYEQYF